These T cell receptor beta chains were read from a single sample in a study of T cells in Graves' hyperthyroidism and ophthalmopathy. TCRdb ran MiXCR on the multiplex PCR reads and lists one entry per CDR3 protein. The sample carries approximately 330,000 distinct CDR3 sequences, about 18% recorded once. Sequenced: blood. The source is a woman between 50 and 59 years old with Graves' hyperthyroidism. Each CDR3 is given with its conserved first and last residue. The D gene is left open where the match is weak. Rows may omit the clone size; those that give it use once, few, many or a size class.

J: TRBJ1-4
length: 14
D: TRBD1
size: .
V: TRBV13
DNA: TGTGCCAGCAGTGGAGGGGGCGTTAGGGAAAAACTGTTTTTT
CDR3: CASSGGGVREKLFF

J: TRBJ2-1
length: 13
D: .
size: many
V: TRBV2
DNA: TGTGCCAGCAGTGACCAGGGACCGAATGAGCAGTTCTTC
CDR3: CASSDQGPNEQFF

J: TRBJ2-3
length: 18
D: TRBD2
size: .
V: TRBV20-1
DNA: TGCAGTGTTCAAGGACTAGCGGGGGGCAAATTAAGCACAGATACGCAGTATTTT
CDR3: CSVQGLAGGKLSTDTQYF

J: TRBJ2-3
length: 13
D: .
size: once
V: TRBV6-2/TRBV6-3
DNA: TGTGCCAGCAGTACCGGGATGTCGGATACGCAGTATTTT
CDR3: CASSTGMSDTQYF

J: TRBJ2-5
length: 13
D: TRBD2
size: few
V: TRBV20-1
DNA: TGCAGTGCTACGAGCGGGAGCTGGGAGACCCAGTACTTC
CDR3: CSATSGSWETQYF

J: TRBJ2-7
length: 12
D: .
size: .
V: TRBV20-1
DNA: TGCAGTGCTAGTGGTCAGCGCCACGAGCAGTACTTC
CDR3: CSASGQRHEQYF

J: TRBJ1-2
length: 14
D: .
size: .
V: TRBV20-1
DNA: TGCAGTGCTAGAGAGTCAGGGAGTATCTATGGCTACACCTTC
CDR3: CSARESGSIYGYTF

J: TRBJ1-4
length: 14
D: .
size: few
V: TRBV28
DNA: TGTGCCAGCAGTCTAGACCCTCAGCGGGAAAAACTGTTTTTT
CDR3: CASSLDPQREKLFF

J: TRBJ2-1
length: 15
D: .
size: many
V: TRBV5-1
DNA: TGCGCCAGCAGCTCCGGTACTACCTCCTACAATGAGCAGTTCTTC
CDR3: CASSSGTTSYNEQFF

J: TRBJ2-4
length: 14
D: TRBD1
size: few
V: TRBV10-3
DNA: TGTGCCATCAGTGGAGGGACAGGCGGAAACATTCAGTACTTC
CDR3: CAISGGTGGNIQYF

J: TRBJ1-5
length: 14
D: .
size: .
V: TRBV2
DNA: TGTGCCAGCAGTGAAGGGGAGGGTTTCCAGCCCCAGCATTTT
CDR3: CASSEGEGFQPQHF

J: TRBJ2-2
length: 14
D: .
size: .
V: TRBV20-1
DNA: TGCAGTGCGAACATTGCTGGCGACACCGGGGAGCTGTTTTTT
CDR3: CSANIAGDTGELFF

J: TRBJ2-7
length: 14
D: .
size: few
V: TRBV20-1
DNA: TGCAGTGCCCACAGGGGAGGGAACCCCTACGAGCAGTACTTC
CDR3: CSAHRGGNPYEQYF

J: TRBJ1-2
length: 12
D: .
size: few
V: TRBV6-1
DNA: TGTGCCAGCCGGATGCCGGACCTCTACTACACCTTC
CDR3: CASRMPDLYYTF

J: TRBJ2-7
length: 14
D: .
size: .
V: TRBV12-3/TRBV12-4
DNA: TGTGCCAGCAGTCCCCAGATTCCTTCTTACGAGCAGTACTTC
CDR3: CASSPQIPSYEQYF

J: TRBJ1-4
length: 16
D: .
size: many
V: TRBV5-6
DNA: TGTGCCAGCAGCTTGAGGGGGGCCTCAACTAATGAAAAACTGTTTTTT
CDR3: CASSLRGASTNEKLFF

J: TRBJ2-1
length: 13
D: TRBD2
size: .
V: TRBV14
DNA: TGTGCCAGCAGCCCACTAGCGTACAATGAGCAGTTCTTC
CDR3: CASSPLAYNEQFF

J: TRBJ1-1
length: 11
D: .
size: few
V: TRBV2
DNA: TGTGCCAGCAGTACCCAGGAATCCGCTTTCTTT
CDR3: CASSTQESAFF

J: TRBJ2-1
length: 12
D: .
size: .
V: TRBV6-1
DNA: TGTGCCAGCAGTGAGTCCCACAATGAGCAGTTCTTC
CDR3: CASSESHNEQFF

J: TRBJ1-4
length: 14
D: TRBD1
size: .
V: TRBV6-1
DNA: TGTGCCAGCAGGATACAGGGGAGGGATGAAAAACTGTTTTTT
CDR3: CASRIQGRDEKLFF

J: TRBJ1-5
length: 14
D: .
size: many
V: TRBV28
DNA: TGTGCCAGCAGTCAACAGGGCTCCAATCAGCCCCAGCATTTT
CDR3: CASSQQGSNQPQHF

J: TRBJ2-3
length: 17
D: TRBD2
size: medium-sized
V: TRBV20-1
DNA: TGCAGTGCTAGAATCCCCACTAGCGGGGGGGCCACAGATACGCAGTATTTT
CDR3: CSARIPTSGGATDTQYF

J: TRBJ2-3
length: 17
D: .
size: few
V: TRBV29-1
DNA: TGCAGCGTTGAAGATCTTGGGACACCTAACTCCACAGATACGCAGTATTTT
CDR3: CSVEDLGTPNSTDTQYF

J: TRBJ1-3
length: 17
D: .
size: many
V: TRBV12-3/TRBV12-4
DNA: TGTGCCAGCAGCATTAGACAGTACCTAGCCTCTGGAAACACCATATATTTT
CDR3: CASSIRQYLASGNTIYF